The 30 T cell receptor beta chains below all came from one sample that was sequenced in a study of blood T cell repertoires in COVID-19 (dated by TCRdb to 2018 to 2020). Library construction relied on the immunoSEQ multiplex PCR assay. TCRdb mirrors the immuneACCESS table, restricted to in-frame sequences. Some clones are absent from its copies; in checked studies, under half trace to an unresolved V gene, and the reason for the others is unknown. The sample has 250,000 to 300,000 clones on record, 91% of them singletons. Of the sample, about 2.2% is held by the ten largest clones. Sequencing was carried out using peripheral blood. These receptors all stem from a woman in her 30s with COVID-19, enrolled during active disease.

The CDR3 spells CASSDRNEKLFF. DNA of the CDR3: TGTGCCAGCAGTGACCGGAATGAAAAACTGTTTTTT. The V call is TRBV6-1, the J call TRBJ1-4; D remains unclear. The CDR3 has 12 amino acids. Germline CDR1 MNHNS, CDR2 SASEGT. Trimming removed 3 bases at V and 5 bases at J, with 4 bases between.

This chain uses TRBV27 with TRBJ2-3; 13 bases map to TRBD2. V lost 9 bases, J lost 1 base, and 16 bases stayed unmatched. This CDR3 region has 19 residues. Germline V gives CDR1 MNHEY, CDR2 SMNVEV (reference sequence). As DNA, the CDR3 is TGTGCCAGACTAAAAACTAGCGGGAGGGCCAGTGTCGGCACAGATACGCAGTATTTT. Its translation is CARLKTSGRASVGTDTQYF.

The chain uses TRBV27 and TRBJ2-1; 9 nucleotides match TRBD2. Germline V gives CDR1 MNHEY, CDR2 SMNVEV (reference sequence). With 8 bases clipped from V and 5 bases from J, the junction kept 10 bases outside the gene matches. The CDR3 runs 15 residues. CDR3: CASATALAGNNEQFF. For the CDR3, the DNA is TGTGCCAGCGCAACCGCGCTAGCGGGAAACAATGAGCAGTTCTTC.

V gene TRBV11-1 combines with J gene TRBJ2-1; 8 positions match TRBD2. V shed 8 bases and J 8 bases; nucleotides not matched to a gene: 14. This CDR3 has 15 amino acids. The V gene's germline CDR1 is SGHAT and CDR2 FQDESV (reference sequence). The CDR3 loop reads CASASPGLGGDEQFF. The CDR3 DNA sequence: TGTGCCAGCGCCAGCCCGGGACTAGGGGGAGATGAGCAGTTCTTC.

CDR3 sequence reads: CASSLEYGNTEAFF. In DNA, the CDR3 is TGCGCCAGCAGCTTGGAATACGGGAACACTGAAGCTTTCTTT. This sequence joins TRBV5-1 and TRBJ1-1, with D unresolved. The CDR3 consists of 14 residues. V shed 0 bases and J shed 1 base, with 7 bases lying between them. Germline V CDR1 and CDR2: SGHRS, YFSETQ.

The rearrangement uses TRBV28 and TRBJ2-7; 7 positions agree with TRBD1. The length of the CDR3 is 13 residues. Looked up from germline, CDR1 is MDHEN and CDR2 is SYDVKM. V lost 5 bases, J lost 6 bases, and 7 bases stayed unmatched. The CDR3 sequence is CASSVGQLIEQYF. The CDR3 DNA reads TGTGCCAGCAGTGTGGGACAGCTCATCGAGCAGTACTTC.

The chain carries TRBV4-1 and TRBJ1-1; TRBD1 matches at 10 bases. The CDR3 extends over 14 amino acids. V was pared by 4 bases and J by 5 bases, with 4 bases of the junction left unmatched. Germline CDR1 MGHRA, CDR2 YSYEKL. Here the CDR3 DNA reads TGCGCCAGCAGCCTGGGACAGGGGAGAACTGAAGCTTTCTTT. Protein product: CASSLGQGRTEAFF.

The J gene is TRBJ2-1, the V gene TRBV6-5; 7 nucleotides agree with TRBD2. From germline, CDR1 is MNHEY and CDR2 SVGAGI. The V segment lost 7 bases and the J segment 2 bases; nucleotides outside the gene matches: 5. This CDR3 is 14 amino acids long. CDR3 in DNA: TGTGCCAGCAAGGGCGGGAGCACCTACAATGAGCAGTTCTTC. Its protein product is CASKGGSTYNEQFF.

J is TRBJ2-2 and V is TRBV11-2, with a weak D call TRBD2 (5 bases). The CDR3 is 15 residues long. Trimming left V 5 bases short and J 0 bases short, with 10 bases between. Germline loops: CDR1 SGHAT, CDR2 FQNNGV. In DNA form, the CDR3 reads TGTGCCAGCAGCCCTTCTAGCACGAACACCGGGGAGCTGTTTTTT. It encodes CASSPSSTNTGELFF. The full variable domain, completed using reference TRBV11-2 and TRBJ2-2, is EAGVAQSPRYKIIEKRQSVAFWCNPISGHATLYWYQQILGQGPKLLIQFQNNGVVDDSQLPKDRFSAERLKGVDSTLKIQPAKLEDSAVYLCASSPSSTNTGELFFGEGSRLTVL.

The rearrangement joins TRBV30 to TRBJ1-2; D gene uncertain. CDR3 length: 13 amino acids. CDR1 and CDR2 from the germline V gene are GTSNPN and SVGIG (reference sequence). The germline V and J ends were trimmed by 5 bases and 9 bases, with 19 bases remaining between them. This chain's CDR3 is CAWWTSGSRSYTF. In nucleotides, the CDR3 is TGTGCCTGGTGGACTAGCGGGAGTAGGAGCTACACCTTC.

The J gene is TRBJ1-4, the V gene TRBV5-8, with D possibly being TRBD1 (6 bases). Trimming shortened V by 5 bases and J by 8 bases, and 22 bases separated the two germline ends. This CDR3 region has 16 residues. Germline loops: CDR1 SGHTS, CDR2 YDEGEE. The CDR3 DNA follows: TGTGCCAGCAGACCCAGAAGGGGGAAGGGGCTCGAAAAACTGTTTTTT. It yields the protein CASRPRRGKGLEKLFF.

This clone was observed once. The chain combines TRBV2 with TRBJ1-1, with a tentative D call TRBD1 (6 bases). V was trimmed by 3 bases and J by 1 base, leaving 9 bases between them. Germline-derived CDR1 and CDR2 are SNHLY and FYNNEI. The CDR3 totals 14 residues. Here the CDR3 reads CASSDRGRNTEAFF. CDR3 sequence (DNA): TGTGCCAGCAGTGACAGGGGAAGGAACACTGAAGCTTTCTTT.

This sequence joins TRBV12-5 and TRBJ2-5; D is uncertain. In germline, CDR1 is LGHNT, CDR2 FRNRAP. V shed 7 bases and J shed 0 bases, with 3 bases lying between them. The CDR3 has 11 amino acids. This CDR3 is CASAYQETQYF. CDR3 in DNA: TGTGCTAGTGCGTACCAAGAGACCCAGTACTTC. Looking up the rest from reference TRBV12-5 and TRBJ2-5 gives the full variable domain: DARVTQTPRHKVTEMGQEVTMRCQPILGHNTVFWYRQTMMQGLELLAYFRNRAPLDDSGMPKDRFSAEMPDATLATLKIQPSEPRDSAVYFCASAYQETQYFGPGTRLLVL.

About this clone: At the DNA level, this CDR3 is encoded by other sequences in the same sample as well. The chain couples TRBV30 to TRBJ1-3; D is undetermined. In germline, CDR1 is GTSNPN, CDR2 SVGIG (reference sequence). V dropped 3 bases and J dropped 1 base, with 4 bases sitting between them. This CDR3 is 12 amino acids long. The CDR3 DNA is TGTGCCTGGAGGAGTTCTGGAAACACCATATATTTT. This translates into CAWRSSGNTIYF.

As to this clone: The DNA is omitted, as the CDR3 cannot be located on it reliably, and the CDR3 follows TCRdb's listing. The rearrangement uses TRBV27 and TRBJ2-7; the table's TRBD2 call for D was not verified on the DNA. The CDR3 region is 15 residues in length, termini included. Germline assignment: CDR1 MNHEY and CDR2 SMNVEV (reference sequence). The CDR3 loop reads CASSSSGLGTYEQYF.

CDR3 in amino acids: CASSLAYSSSNTEAFF. DNA of the CDR3: TGCGCCAGCAGCTTGGCCTACAGCAGTTCGAACACTGAAGCTTTCTTT. The chain has TRBV5-1 and TRBJ1-1; the D is unclear. V was shortened by 0 bases and J by 1 base, with 13 bases between the two germline ends. CDR3 length equals 16 residues. Germline V gene sequence: CDR1 SGHRS, CDR2 YFSETQ. Full variable domain (remainder filled in from reference TRBV5-1 and TRBJ1-1): KAGVTQTPRYLIKTRGQQVTLSCSPISGHRSVSWYQQTPGQGLQFLFEYFSETQRNKGNFPGRFSGRQFSNSRSEMNVSTLELGDSALYLCASSLAYSSSNTEAFFGQGTRLTVV.

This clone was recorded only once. DNA for the CDR3: TGTGCCAGCAGCGGGTCCGGGACAGCGCTCTACGAGCAGTACTTC. This sequence encodes CASSGSGTALYEQYF. The rearrangement joins TRBV9 to TRBJ2-7, with 7 positions matching TRBD1. The V and J ends lost 3 bases and 3 bases, in that order; junction bases with no gene match: 9. This CDR3 spans 15 amino acids. CDR1 and CDR2 (germline): SGDLS, YYNGEE.

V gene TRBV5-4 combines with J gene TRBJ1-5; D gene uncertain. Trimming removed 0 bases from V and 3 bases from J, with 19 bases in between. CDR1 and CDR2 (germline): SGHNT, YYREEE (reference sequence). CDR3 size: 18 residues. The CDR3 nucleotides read TGTGCCAGCAGCTTGGGCTCAGGTGGTGGATTCTACAATCAGCCCCAGCATTTT. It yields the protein CASSLGSGGGFYNQPQHF.

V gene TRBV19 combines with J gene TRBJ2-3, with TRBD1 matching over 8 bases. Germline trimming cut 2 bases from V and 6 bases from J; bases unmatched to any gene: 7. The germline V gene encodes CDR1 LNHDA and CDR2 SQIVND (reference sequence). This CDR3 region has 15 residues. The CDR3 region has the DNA TGTGCCAGTAGTATACCCCGGACAGGGTTGGATACGCAGTATTTT. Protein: CASSIPRTGLDTQYF. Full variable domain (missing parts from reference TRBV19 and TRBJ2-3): DGGITQSPKYLFRKEGQNVTLSCEQNLNHDAMYWYRQDPGQGLRLIYYSQIVNDFQKGDIAEGYSVSREKKESFPLTVTSAQKNPTAFYLCASSIPRTGLDTQYFGPGTRLTVL.

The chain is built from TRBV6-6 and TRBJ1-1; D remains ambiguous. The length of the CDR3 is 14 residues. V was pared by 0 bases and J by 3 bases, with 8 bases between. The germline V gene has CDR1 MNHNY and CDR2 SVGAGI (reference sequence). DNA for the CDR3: TGTGCCAGCAGTTACTCCCCTTCCGACACTGAAGCTTTCTTT. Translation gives CASSYSPSDTEAFF.

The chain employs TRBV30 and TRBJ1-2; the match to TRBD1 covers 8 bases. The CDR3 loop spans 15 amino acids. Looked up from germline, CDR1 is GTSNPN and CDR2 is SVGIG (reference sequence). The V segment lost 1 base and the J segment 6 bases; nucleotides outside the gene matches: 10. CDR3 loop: CAWSAGRGLADGYTF. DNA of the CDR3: TGTGCCTGGAGTGCGGGCAGGGGGCTAGCAGATGGCTACACCTTC.

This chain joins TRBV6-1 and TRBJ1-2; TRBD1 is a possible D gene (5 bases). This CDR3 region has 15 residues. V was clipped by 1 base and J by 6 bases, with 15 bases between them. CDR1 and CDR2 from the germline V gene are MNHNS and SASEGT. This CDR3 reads CASSEGLGVYNGYTF. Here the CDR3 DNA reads TGTGCCAGCAGTGAAGGGTTAGGGGTTTACAATGGCTACACCTTC.

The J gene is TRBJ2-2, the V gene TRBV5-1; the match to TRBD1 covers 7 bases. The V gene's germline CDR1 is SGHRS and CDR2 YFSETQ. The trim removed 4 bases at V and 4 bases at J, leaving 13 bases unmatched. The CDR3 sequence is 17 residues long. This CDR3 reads CASSAGSTGATTGELFF. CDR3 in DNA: TGCGCCAGCAGCGCCGGGTCAACAGGGGCGACCACCGGGGAGCTGTTTTTT.

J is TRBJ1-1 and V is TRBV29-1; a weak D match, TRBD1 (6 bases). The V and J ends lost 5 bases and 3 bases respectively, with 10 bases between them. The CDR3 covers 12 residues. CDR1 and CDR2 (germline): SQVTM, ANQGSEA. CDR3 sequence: CSVQGLHTEAFF. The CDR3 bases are TGCAGCGTTCAGGGGCTTCACACTGAAGCTTTCTTT.

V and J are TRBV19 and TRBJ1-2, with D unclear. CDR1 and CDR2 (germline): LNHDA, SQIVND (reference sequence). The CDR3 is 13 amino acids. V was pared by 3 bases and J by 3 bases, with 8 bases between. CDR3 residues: CASSMQQHYGYTF. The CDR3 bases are TGTGCCAGTAGTATGCAACAGCACTATGGCTACACCTTC.

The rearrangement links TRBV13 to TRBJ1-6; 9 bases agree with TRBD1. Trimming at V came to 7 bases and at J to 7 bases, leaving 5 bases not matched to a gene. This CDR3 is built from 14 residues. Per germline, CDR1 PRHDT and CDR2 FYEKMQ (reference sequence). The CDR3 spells CASNLQGANSPLHF. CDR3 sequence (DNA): TGTGCCAGCAACCTACAGGGGGCAAATTCACCCCTCCACTTT.

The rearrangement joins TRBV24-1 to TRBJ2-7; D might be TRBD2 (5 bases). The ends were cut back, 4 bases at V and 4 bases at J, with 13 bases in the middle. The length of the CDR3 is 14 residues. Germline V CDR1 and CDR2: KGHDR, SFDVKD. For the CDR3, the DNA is TGTGCCACCAGTGAGAGGGCGGTGATATACGAGCAGTACTTC. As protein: CATSERAVIYEQYF.

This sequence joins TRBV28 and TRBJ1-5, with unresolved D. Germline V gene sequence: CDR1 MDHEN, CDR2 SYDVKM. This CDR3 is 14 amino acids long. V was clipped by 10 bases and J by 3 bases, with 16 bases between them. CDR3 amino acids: CATIRGRFNQPQHF. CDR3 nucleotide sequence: TGTGCCACCATAAGAGGGCGGTTCAATCAGCCCCAGCATTTT.

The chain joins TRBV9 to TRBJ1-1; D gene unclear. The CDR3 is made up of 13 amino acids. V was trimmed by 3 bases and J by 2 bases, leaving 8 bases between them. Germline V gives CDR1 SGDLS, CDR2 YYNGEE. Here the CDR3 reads CASSGLVNTEAFF. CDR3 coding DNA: TGTGCCAGCAGCGGACTGGTTAACACTGAAGCTTTCTTT.

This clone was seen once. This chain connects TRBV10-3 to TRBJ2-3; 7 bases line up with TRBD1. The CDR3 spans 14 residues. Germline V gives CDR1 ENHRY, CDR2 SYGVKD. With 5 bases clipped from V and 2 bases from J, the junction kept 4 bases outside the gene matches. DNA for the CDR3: TGTGCCATCAGTAACAGGGGCACCACAGATACGCAGTATTTT. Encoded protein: CAISNRGTTDTQYF.